This T cell receptor beta chain was recovered during a study of T cell changes during pregnancy in multiple sclerosis. Trimming pared 5 bases from V and 4 bases from J, leaving 14 bases between. This CDR3 contains 14 residues. The germline gives CDR1 MNHNY, CDR2 SVGAGI (reference sequence). Here immunoSEQ multiplex PCR was the method, and the copy in TCRdb shows in-frame clones only, minus some. The top ten hold around 0.38% of the sample, which has almost 50,000 clones, roughly 92% seen once. Sequenced here: CD4+ T cells from peripheral blood mononuclear cells, sampled in the second trimester of pregnancy. This sequence was found in a female donor in good health, enrolled as a control in a pregnancy study. The V and J genes are TRBV6-6 and TRBJ1-1, with D unresolved. The chain's CDR3 is CASSATRSGTEAFF. CDR3 nucleotides: TGTGCCAGCAGTGCCACAAGGTCGGGCACTGAAGCTTTCTTT.